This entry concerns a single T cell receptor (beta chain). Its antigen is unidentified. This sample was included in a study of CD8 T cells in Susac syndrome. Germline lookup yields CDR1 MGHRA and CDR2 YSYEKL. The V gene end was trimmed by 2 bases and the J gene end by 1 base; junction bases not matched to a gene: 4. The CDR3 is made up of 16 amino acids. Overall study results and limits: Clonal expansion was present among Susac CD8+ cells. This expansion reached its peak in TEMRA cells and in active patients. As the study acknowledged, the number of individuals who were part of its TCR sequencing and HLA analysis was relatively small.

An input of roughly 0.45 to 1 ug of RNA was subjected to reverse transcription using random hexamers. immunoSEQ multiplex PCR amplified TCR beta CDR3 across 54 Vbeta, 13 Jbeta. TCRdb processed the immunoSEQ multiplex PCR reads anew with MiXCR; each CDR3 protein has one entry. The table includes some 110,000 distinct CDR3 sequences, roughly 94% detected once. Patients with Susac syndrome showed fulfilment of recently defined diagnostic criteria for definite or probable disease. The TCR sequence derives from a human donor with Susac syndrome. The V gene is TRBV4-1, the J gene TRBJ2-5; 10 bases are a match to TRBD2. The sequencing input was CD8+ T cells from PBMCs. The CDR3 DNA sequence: TGCGCCAGCAGCCAATCACTAGCGGGGCTCCAAGAGACCCAGTACTTC. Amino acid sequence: CASSQSLAGLQETQYF.